This is a list of T cell receptor beta chains from one sample in a study of blood T cell repertoires in COVID-19. Repertoires were generated with immunoSEQ multiplex PCR, while TCRdb's copy carries only in-frame clones and drops some. Of about 200,000 clones in the sample, 65% to 90% were seen once. Sequencing was performed on PBMCs or T cells enriched from blood (not recorded which). The source is an older woman with acute COVID-19. Each CDR3 is given with its conserved first and last residue. A D gene is named only where the DNA matches it firmly. The listing skips clone size in some rows; elsewhere it reads once, few, many or a size class.

D gene	clone size	V gene	J gene	CDR3 DNA	CDR3 protein
.	.	TRBV6-5	TRBJ1-4	TGTGCCAGCAGTTACTACGGTCAGGGCCGACGTGAAAAACTGTTTTTT	CASSYYGQGRREKLFF
TRBD1	.	TRBV29-1	TRBJ1-1	TGCAGCGTTGGACCGGGACAGGGGGCTGGCACTGAAGCTTTCTTT	CSVGPGQGAGTEAFF
.	.	TRBV30	TRBJ2-1	TGTGCCTGGAGTACTTCGGGACTCGCCTCCTACAATGAGCAGTTCTTC	CAWSTSGLASYNEQFF
TRBD1	.	TRBV5-1	TRBJ1-1	TGCGCCAGCAGCTTACCGGACAGGATGGGGCTGTCTTTCTTT	CASSLPDRMGLSFF
.	.	TRBV19	TRBJ2-5	TGTGCCAGTAGTATGCAGCTAGCTGAGACCCAGTACTTC	CASSMQLAETQYF
.	once	TRBV7-2	TRBJ2-5	TGTGCCAGCAGCTTAGGGAGGTTCCAAGAGACCCAGTACTTC	CASSLGRFQETQYF
.	.	TRBV18	TRBJ1-1	TGTGCCAGCTCACCTGGGGGCGCGAACAATGAAGCTTTCTTT	CASSPGGANNEAFF
TRBD2	once	TRBV9	TRBJ2-3	TGTGCCAGCAGCACCCGACTAGCGGGGGGTGAAGATACGCAGTATTTT	CASSTRLAGGEDTQYF
TRBD1	.	TRBV7-6	TRBJ2-1	TGTGCCAGCAGCGAGGGACAGGGGGTGATCAGCTCCTACAATGAGCAGTTCTTC	CASSEGQGVISSYNEQFF
.	.	TRBV3-1/TRBV3-2	TRBJ1-1	TGTGCCAGCAGCCAAGGGAGAGCAGGGGATTTGAACACTGAAGCTTTCTTT	CASSQGRAGDLNTEAFF
TRBD1	.	TRBV2	TRBJ1-2	TGTGCCAGCAGTCGACAGGGAATCGACTATGGCTACACCTTC	CASSRQGIDYGYTF
.	.	TRBV19	TRBJ1-1	TGTGCCAGTAGTCCCTGGAACACTGAAGCTTTCTTT	CASSPWNTEAFF
TRBD2	.	TRBV6-5	TRBJ2-3	TGTGCCAGCAGCCACCTAGCGGGGGGGGGAGATACGCAGTATTTT	CASSHLAGGGDTQYF
TRBD1	.	TRBV5-1	TRBJ1-3	TGCGCCAGCAGCCCCGGACAGGGGACGCGCGGAAACACCATATATTTT	CASSPGQGTRGNTIYF
.	.	TRBV12-3/TRBV12-4	TRBJ1-6	TGTGCCAGCTCAACCCCAGGTGATTCACCCCTCCACTTT	CASSTPGDSPLHF
.	.	TRBV6-2/TRBV6-3	TRBJ1-2	TGTGCCAGCAGTTCCCGTGTCGAGCCTAACTATGGCTACACCTTC	CASSSRVEPNYGYTF
.	.	TRBV27	TRBJ2-1	TGTGCCAGCAGTTTAGGTTCGAGCTCCTACAATGAGCAGTTCTTC	CASSLGSSSYNEQFF
.	.	TRBV30	TRBJ1-5	TGTGCCTGGAGTGTACGAGGACAGAATCAGCCCCAGCATTTT	CAWSVRGQNQPQHF
.	once	TRBV10-3	TRBJ1-5	TGTGCCATCAGTGACTCTCGGTCCAGGGCTGACAATCAGCCCCAGCATTTT	CAISDSRSRADNQPQHF
TRBD1	.	TRBV24-1	TRBJ1-6	TGTGCCACCAGTGATTTGGGGACAGGGTCGATCTCCTATAATTCACCCCTCCACTTT	CATSDLGTGSISYNSPLHF
TRBD2	.	TRBV7-6	TRBJ2-6	TGTGCCGGGGGGGACTCTGGGGCCAACGTCCTGACTTTC	CAGGDSGANVLTF
.	.	TRBV28	TRBJ1-5	TGTGCCAGCAGACGAGGGCAGGGGATCAGCAATCAGCCCCAGCATTTT	CASRRGQGISNQPQHF
.	once	TRBV5-1	TRBJ2-2	TGCGCCAGCAGCTTCGGCGGGGGCTACACCGGGGAGCTGTTTTTT	CASSFGGGYTGELFF
.	.	TRBV6-1	TRBJ1-2	TGTGCCAGCAGTGAAAATCGGGGGAGCTATGGCTACACCTTC	CASSENRGSYGYTF
.	.	TRBV7-2	TRBJ1-6	TGTGCCAGCAGCACCCATAGTACTGGTTTTTCACCCCTCCACTTT	CASSTHSTGFSPLHF
TRBD2	.	TRBV7-2	TRBJ2-1	TGTGCCAGCAGCTTATCTCGCGGGAGGAACAATGAGCAGTTCTTC	CASSLSRGRNNEQFF
TRBD2	.	TRBV6-5	TRBJ2-1	TGTGCCAGCAGTATCTTGACTAGCGACAATGAGCAGTTCTTC	CASSILTSDNEQFF
TRBD1	.	TRBV3-1/TRBV3-2	TRBJ2-2	TGTGCCAGCAGGGACAATCCGGGACAGGGATACACCGGGGAGCTGTTTTTT	CASRDNPGQGYTGELFF
TRBD1	.	TRBV6-5	TRBJ1-4	TGTGCCAGCAGTTACCAGGGGGTGGGAAATGAAAAACTGTTTTTT	CASSYQGVGNEKLFF
.	.	TRBV19	TRBJ1-1	TGTGCCAGTAGTATTGGGGCGTACACTGAAGCTTTCTTT	CASSIGAYTEAFF
.	once	TRBV7-9	TRBJ1-3	TGTGCCAGCAGCCCCGGGGGGGGAAACACCATATATTTT	CASSPGGGNTIYF
.	.	TRBV28	TRBJ1-3	TGTGCCAGCAACCCACAGGGTACTGGAAACACCATATATTTT	CASNPQGTGNTIYF
TRBD2	.	TRBV7-2	TRBJ2-3	TGTGCCAGCACCCCTGGCGGGGGGCGCGCAGATACGCAGTATTTT	CASTPGGGRADTQYF
TRBD2	.	TRBV27	TRBJ2-1	TGTGCCAGCAGCCCTACTAGCGGAGAATACAATGAGCAGTTCTTC	CASSPTSGEYNEQFF
TRBD1	.	TRBV5-4	TRBJ2-1	TGTGCCAGCAGCACCCGGACAGGGGGCGGACACAATGAGCAGTTCTTC	CASSTRTGGGHNEQFF
TRBD1	.	TRBV11-3	TRBJ1-1	TGTGCCAGCAGCTTAGGGCAGGGGGCCGTGAACACTGAAGCTTTCTTT	CASSLGQGAVNTEAFF
.	.	TRBV7-9	TRBJ2-1	TGTGCCAGCAGCTTAGCCGGGGGGCATGAGCAGTTCTTC	CASSLAGGHEQFF
TRBD2	.	TRBV10-3	TRBJ2-2	TGTGCCATCAGATCTACTAGCGTACCGCTTGGCGGGGAGCTGTTTTTT	CAIRSTSVPLGGELFF
TRBD1	.	TRBV30	TRBJ1-1	TGTGCCTGGAGTCGTACAGGGGACACTGAAGCTTTCTTT	CAWSRTGDTEAFF
.	.	TRBV6-5	TRBJ2-1	TGTGCCAGCAGTTCAGGTTTACTTTACAATGAGCAGTTCTTC	CASSSGLLYNEQFF
.	.	TRBV18	TRBJ2-2	TGTGCCAGCTCACCCGACGGCAGGGTCAACACCGGGGAGCTGTTTTTT	CASSPDGRVNTGELFF
TRBD2	.	TRBV10-3	TRBJ2-1	TGTGCCTTGACTAGCGGGTCCTACAATGAGCAGTTCTTC	CALTSGSYNEQFF
TRBD1	.	TRBV7-9	TRBJ1-5	TGTGCCAGCAGCTTAGGAACCCAGGGGGGAGAACCCCAGCATTTT	CASSLGTQGGEPQHF
TRBD1	.	TRBV4-1	TRBJ1-2	TGCGCCAGCAGCCCTGGGGGGACAGCCTATGGCTACACCTTC	CASSPGGTAYGYTF
TRBD1	.	TRBV19	TRBJ1-6	TGTGCCAGTAGGGACAGGGGAGAATCACCCCTCCACTTT	CASRDRGESPLHF
TRBD1	.	TRBV4-3	TRBJ2-5	TGCGCCAGCAGCCAACGGGGCAGGGGGTCAGAGACCCAGTACTTC	CASSQRGRGSETQYF
TRBD1	.	TRBV28	TRBJ1-2	TGTGCCAGCAGTTCATCAACAGGGGGCGCGGGCTACACCTTC	CASSSSTGGAGYTF
TRBD1	.	TRBV13	TRBJ2-1	TGTGCCAGCAGCTTACTACAGGGGTACAATGAGCAGTTCTTC	CASSLLQGYNEQFF
.	.	TRBV30	TRBJ2-2	TGTGCCTGGAGTAGCGATACCGGGGAGCTGTTTTTT	CAWSSDTGELFF
TRBD1	.	TRBV5-8	TRBJ2-2	TGTGCCAGCAGCTACGGAATGGGACAGCTAAACACCGGGGAGCTGTTTTTT	CASSYGMGQLNTGELFF
.	.	TRBV7-9	TRBJ1-4	TGTGCCAGCAGCTCACAGGAGTGGGCAGTAAGTGGATTGTTTTTT	CASSSQEWAVSGLFF
.	.	TRBV12-3/TRBV12-4	TRBJ1-3	TGTGCCAGCAGTTTTGGGCAGCTAAACACCATATATTTT	CASSFGQLNTIYF
.	.	TRBV7-8	TRBJ2-2	TGTGCCAGCAGCTTAAGATTGAACTCCGGGGAGCTGTTTTTT	CASSLRLNSGELFF
.	.	TRBV7-9	TRBJ2-7	TGTGCCAGCAGACTTGCCTACGAGCAGTACTTC	CASRLAYEQYF
TRBD2	.	TRBV10-1	TRBJ2-1	TGCGCCAGCAGTGGAGGGACTAGCGGCCTCAATGAGCAGTTCTTC	CASSGGTSGLNEQFF